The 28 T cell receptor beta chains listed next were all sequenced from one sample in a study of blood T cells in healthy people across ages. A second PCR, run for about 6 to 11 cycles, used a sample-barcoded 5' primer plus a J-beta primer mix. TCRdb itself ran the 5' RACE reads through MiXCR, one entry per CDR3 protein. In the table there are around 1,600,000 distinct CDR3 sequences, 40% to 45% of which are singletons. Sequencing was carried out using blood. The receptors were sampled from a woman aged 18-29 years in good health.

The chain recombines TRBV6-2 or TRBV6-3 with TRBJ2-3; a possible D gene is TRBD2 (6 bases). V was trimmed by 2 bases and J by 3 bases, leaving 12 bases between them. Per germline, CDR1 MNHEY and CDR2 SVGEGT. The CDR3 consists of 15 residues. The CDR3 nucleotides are TGTGCCAGCAGTTACGTCGGACTACGAACAGATACGCAGTATTTT. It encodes CASSYVGLRTDTQYF.

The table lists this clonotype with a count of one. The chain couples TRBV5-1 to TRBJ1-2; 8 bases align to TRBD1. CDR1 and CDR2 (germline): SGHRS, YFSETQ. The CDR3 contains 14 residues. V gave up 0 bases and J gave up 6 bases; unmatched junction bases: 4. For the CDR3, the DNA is TGCGCCAGCAGCTTGGGACAGGGGATGAATGGCTACACCTTC. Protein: CASSLGQGMNGYTF.

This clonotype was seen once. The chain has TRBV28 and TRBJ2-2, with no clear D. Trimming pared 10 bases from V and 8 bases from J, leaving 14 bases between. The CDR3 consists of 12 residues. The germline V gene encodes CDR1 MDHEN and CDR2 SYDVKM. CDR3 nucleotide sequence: TGTGCCACCGAAGGGTTGTTTGGGGAGCTGTTTTTT. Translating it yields CATEGLFGELFF.

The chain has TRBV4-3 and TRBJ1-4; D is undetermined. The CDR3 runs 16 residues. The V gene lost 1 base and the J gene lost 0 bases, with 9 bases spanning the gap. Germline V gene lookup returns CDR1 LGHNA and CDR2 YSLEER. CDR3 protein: CASSQVAGATNEKLFF. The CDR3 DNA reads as TGCGCCAGCAGCCAAGTCGCCGGTGCAACTAATGAAAAACTGTTTTTT.

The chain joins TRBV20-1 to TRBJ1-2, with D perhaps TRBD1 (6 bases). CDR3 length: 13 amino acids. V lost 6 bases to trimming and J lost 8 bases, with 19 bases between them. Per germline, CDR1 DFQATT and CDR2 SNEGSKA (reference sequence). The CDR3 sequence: CSALDRFHEGYTF. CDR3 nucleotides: TGCAGTGCCCTCGACAGGTTCCACGAAGGCTACACCTTC.

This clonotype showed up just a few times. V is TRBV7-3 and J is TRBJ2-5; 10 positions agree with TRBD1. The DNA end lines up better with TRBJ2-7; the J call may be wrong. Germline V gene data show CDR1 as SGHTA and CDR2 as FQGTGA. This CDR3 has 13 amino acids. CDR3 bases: TGTGCCAGCTCCCGGGACAGGGGCAACGAGCAGTACTTC. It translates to CASSRDRGNEQYF.

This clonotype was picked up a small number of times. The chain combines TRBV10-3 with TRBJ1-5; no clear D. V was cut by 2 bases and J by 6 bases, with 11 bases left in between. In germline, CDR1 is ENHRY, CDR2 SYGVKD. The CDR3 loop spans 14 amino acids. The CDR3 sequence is CAISEGSGAQPQHF. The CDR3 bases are TGTGCCATCAGTGAGGGGAGTGGCGCTCAGCCCCAGCATTTT.

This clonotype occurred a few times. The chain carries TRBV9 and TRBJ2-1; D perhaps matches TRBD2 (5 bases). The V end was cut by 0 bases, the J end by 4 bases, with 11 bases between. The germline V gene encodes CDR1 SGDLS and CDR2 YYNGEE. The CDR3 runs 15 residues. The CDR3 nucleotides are TGTGCCAGCAGCGTAGGCGGCAGGACTTACAATGAGCAGTTCTTC. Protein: CASSVGGRTYNEQFF.

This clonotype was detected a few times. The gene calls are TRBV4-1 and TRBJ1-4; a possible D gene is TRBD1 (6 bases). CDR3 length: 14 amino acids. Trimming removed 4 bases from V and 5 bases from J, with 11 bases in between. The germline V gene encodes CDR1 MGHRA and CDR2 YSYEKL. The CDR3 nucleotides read TGCGCCAGCAGCCTCGGGACACTCAATGAAAAACTGTTTTTT. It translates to CASSLGTLNEKLFF.

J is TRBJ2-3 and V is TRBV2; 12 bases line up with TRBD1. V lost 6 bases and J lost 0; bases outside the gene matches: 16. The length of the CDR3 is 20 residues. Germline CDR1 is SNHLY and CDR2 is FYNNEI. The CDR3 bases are TGTGCCAGCAGGGCGATCCGCGGGACAGGGGGCTCTATGAGCACAGATACGCAGTATTTT. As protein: CASRAIRGTGGSMSTDTQYF. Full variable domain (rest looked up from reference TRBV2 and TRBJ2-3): EPEVTQTPSHQVTQMGQEVILRCVPISNHLYFYWYRQILGQKVEFLVSFYNNEISEKSEIFDDQFSVERPDGSNFTLKIRSTKLEDSAMYFCASRAIRGTGGSMSTDTQYFGPGTRLTVL.

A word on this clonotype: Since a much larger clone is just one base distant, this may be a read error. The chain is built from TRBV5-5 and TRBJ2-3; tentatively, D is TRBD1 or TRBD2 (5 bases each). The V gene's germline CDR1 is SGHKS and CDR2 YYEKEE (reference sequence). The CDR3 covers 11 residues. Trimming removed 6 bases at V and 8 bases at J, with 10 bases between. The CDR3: CASKIGATQYF. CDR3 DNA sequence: TGTGCCAGCAAGATCGGGGCTACGCAGTATTTT.

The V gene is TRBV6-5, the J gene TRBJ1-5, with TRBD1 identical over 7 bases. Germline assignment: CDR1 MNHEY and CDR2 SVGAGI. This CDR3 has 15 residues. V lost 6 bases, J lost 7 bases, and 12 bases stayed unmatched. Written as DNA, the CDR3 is TGTGCCAGCAGCCTCTCCCGACAGGGAGGGCAGCCCCAGCATTTT. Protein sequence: CASSLSRQGGQPQHF.

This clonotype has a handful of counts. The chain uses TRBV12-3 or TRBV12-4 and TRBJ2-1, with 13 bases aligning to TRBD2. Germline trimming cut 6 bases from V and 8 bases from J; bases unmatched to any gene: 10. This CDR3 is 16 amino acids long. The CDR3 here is CASSPRTSGSTYEQFF. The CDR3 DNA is TGTGCCAGCAGCCCGCGGACTAGCGGGAGCACGTATGAGCAGTTCTTC.

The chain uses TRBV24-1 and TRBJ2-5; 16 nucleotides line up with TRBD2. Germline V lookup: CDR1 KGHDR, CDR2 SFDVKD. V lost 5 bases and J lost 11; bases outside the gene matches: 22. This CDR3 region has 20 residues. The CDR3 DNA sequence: TGTGCCACCAGTGGTCGCTTGGGACTAGCGGGAGGGAGCGGGTACAATGAGCAGTACTTC. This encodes CATSGRLGLAGGSGYNEQYF.

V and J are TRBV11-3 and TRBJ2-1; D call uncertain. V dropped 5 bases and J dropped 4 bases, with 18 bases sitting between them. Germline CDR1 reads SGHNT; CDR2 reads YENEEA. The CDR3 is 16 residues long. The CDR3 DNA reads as TGTGCCAGCAGCCCCCGCGTGGAGTGGTCTTACAATGAGCAGTTCTTC. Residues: CASSPRVEWSYNEQFF.

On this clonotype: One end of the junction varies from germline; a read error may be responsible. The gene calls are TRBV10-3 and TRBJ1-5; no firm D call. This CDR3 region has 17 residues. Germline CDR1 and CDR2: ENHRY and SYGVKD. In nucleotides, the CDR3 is TGTGCCATCAGTAAGTCAGCGGGCTGGGGAGGCAATCAGCCCCAGCATTTT. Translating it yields CAISKSAGWGGNQPQHF.

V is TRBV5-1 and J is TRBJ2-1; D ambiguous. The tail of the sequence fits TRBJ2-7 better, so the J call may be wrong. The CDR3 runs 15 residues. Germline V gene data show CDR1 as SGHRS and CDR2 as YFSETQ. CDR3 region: CASSSRTGYYNEQYF. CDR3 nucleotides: TGCGCCAGCAGCTCACGAACCGGGTACTACAATGAGCAGTACTTC.

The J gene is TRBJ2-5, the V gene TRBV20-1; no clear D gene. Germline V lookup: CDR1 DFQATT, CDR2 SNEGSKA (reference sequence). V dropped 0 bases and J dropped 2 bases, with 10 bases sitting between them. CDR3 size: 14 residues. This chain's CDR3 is CSARDTHAQETQYF. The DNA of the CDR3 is TGCAGTGCTAGAGATACCCATGCTCAAGAGACCCAGTACTTC.

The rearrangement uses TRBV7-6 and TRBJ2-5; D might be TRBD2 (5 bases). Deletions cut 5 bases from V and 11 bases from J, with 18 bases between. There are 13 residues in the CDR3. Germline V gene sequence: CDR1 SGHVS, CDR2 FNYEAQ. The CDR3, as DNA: TGTGCCAGCAGCCAAGAATACGGGATAGGGCAGTACTTC. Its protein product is CASSQEYGIGQYF.

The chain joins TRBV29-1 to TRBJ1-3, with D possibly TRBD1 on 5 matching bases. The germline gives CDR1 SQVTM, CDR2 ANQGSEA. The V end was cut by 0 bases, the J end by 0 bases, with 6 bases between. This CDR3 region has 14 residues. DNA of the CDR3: TGCAGCGTTGAAGATCAGGGCTCTGGAAACACCATATATTTT. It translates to CSVEDQGSGNTIYF.

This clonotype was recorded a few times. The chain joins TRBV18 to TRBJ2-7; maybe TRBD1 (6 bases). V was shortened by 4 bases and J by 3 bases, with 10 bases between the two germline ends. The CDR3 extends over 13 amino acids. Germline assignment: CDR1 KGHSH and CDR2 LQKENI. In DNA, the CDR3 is TGTGCCAGCTCACAGTCAGGGGACTACGAGCAGTACTTC. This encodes CASSQSGDYEQYF.

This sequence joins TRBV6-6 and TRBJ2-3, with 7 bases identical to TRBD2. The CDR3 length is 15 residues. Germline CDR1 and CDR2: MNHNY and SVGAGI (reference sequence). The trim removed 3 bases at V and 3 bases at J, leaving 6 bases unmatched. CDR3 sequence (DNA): TGTGCCAGCAGTTATCAAGGACTAGGAACAGATACGCAGTATTTT. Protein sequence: CASSYQGLGTDTQYF.

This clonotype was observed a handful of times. CDR3 nucleotides: TGTGCCAGCAGCTTTTGGCCCGCGAGTCGAGAGACCCAGTACTTC. It is translated as CASSFWPASRETQYF. This rearrangement joins TRBV7-9 to TRBJ2-5, with D unclear. The CDR3 loop spans 15 amino acids. CDR1 SEHNR and CDR2 FQNEAQ come from the germline V gene (reference sequence). V was clipped by 3 bases and J by 4 bases, with 15 bases between them.

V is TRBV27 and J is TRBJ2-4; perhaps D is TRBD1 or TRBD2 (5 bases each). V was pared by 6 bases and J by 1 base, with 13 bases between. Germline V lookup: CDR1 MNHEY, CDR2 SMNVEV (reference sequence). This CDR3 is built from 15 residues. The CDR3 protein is CASRRTWGAKNIQYF. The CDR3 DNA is TGTGCCAGCAGAAGGACGTGGGGGGCCAAAAACATTCAGTACTTC.

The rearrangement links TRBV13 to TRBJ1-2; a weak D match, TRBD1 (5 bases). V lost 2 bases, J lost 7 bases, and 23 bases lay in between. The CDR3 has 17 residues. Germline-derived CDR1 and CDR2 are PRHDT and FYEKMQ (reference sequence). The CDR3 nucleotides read TGTGCCAGCAGCTTACAGGGTGCTGGGGAGTATCGGTCTGGCTACACCTTC. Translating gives CASSLQGAGEYRSGYTF. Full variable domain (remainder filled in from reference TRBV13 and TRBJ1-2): AAGVIQSPRHLIKEKRETATLKCYPIPRHDTVYWYQQGPGQDPQFLISFYEKMQSDKGSIPDRFSAQQFSDYHSELNMSSLELGDSALYFCASSLQGAGEYRSGYTFGSGTRLTVV.

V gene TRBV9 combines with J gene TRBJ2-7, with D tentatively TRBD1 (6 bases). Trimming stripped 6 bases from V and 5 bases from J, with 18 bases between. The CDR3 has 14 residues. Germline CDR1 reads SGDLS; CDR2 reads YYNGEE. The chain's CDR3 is CASNLQGLEDEQYF. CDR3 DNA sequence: TGTGCCAGCAATCTACAGGGTCTTGAGGACGAGCAGTACTTC.

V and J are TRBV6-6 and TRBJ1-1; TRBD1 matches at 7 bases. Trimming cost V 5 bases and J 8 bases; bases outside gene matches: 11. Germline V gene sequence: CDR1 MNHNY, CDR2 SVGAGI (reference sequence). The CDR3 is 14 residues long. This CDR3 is CASSVNRGLSEAFF. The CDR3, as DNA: TGTGCCAGCAGTGTAAACAGGGGCCTCTCGGAAGCTTTCTTT.

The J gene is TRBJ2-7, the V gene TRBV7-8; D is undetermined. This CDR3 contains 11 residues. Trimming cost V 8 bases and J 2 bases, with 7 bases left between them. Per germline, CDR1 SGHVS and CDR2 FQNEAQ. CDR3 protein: CASQSAYEQYF. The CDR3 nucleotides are TGTGCCAGCCAGAGCGCCTACGAGCAGTACTTC.